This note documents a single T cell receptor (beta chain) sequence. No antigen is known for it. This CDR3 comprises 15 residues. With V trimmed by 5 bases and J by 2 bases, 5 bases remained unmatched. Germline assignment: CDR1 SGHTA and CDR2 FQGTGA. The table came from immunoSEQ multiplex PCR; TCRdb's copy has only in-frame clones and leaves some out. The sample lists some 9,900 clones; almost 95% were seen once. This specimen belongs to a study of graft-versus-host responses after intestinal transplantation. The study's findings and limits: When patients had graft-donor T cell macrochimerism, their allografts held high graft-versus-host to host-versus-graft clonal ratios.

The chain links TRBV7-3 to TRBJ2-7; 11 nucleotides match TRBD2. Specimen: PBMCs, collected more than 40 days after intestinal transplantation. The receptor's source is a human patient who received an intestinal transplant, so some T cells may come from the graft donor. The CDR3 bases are TGTGCCAGCAGCATTAGCGGGGGGGCCGCCTACGAGCAGTACTTC. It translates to CASSISGGAAYEQYF.